This T cell receptor (beta chain) emerged from a study of T cell repertoires in ileal Crohn's disease. Time point specified: inflamed ileum from the surgical specimen. Profiled with immunoSEQ multiplex PCR; TCRdb holds only in-frame clones, not every one. Of around 15,000 clones detected, more than 85% appear once; the ten largest clones hold less than 8.5%. Trimming removed 0 bases from V and 4 bases from J, with 5 bases in between. The length of the CDR3 is 13 residues. CDR1 SGDLS and CDR2 YYNGEE come from the germline V gene. The J gene is TRBJ2-1, the V gene TRBV9; tentative D call: TRBD2 (5 bases). This sequence originates from an adult with Crohn's disease. Sequenced material: ileal tissue. For the CDR3, the DNA is TGTGCCAGCAGCGTAGGGGAGTACAATGAGCAGTTCTTC. Translating gives CASSVGEYNEQFF.